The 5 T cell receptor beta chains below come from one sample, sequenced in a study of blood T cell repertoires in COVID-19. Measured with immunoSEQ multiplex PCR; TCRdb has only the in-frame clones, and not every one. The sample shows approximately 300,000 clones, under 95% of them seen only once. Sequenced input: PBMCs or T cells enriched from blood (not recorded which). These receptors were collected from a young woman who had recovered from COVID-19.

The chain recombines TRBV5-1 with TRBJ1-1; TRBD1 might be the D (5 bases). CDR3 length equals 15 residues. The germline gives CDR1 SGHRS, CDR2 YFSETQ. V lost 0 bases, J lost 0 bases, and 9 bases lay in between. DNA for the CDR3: TGCGCCAGCAGCTTGGCCCCGGGGGTGAACACTGAAGCTTTCTTT. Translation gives CASSLAPGVNTEAFF.

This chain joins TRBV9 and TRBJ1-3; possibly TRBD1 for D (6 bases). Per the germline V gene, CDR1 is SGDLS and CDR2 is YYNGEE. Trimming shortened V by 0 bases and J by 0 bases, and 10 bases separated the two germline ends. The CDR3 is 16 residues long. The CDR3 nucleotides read TGTGCCAGCAGCGTAGCCGGACAGTTCTCTGGAAACACCATATATTTT. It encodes CASSVAGQFSGNTIYF. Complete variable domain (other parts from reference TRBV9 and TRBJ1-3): DSGVTQTPKHLITATGQRVTLRCSPRSGDLSVYWYQQSLDQGLQFLIQYYNGEERAKGNILERFSAQQFPDLHSELNLSSLELGDSALYFCASSVAGQFSGNTIYFGEGSWLTVV.

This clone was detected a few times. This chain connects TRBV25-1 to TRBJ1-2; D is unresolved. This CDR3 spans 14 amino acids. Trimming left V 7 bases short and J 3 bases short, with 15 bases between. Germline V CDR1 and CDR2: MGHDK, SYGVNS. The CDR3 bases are TGTGCCAGCATTAAGAACAGCCCAGACTATGGCTACACCTTC. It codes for CASIKNSPDYGYTF.

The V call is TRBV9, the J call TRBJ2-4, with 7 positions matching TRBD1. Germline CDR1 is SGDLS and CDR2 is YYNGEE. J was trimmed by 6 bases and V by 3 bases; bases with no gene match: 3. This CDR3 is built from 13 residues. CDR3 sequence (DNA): TGTGCCAGCAGCGGACAGGGTGGAAACATTCAGTACTTC. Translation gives CASSGQGGNIQYF.

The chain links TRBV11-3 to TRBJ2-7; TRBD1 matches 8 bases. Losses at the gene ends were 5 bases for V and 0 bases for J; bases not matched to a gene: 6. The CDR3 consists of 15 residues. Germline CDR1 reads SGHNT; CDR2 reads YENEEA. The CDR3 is CASSQGQVSSYEQYF. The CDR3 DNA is TGTGCCAGCAGCCAGGGACAGGTGAGCTCCTACGAGCAGTACTTC.